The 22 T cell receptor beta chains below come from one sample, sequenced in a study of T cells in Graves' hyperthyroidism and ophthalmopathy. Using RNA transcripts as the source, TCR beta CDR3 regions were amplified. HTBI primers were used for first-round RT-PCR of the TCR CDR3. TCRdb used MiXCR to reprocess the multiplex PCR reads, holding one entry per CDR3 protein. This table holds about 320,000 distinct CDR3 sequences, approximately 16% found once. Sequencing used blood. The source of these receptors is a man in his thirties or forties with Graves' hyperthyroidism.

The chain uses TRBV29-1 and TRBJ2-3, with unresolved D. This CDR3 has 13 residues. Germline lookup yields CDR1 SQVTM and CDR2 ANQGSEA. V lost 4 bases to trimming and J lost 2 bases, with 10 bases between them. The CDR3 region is CSVVSPLTDTQYF. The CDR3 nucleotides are TGCAGCGTTGTTAGTCCCCTCACAGATACGCAGTATTTT.

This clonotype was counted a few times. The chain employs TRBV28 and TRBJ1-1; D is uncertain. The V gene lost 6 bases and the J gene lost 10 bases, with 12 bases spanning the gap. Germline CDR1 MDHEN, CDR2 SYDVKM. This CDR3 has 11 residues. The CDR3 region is CASSSSPSAFF. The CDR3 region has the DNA TGTGCCAGCAGCTCCTCCCCATCAGCTTTCTTT. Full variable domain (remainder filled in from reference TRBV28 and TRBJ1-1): DVKVTQSSRYLVKRTGEKVFLECVQDMDHENMFWYRQDPGLGLRLIYFSYDVKMKEKGDIPEGYSVSREKKERFSLILESASTNQTSMYLCASSSSPSAFFGQGTRLTVV.

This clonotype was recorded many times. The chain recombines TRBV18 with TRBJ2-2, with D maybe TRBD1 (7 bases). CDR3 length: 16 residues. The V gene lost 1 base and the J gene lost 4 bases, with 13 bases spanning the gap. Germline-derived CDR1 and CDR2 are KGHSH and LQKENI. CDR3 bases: TGTGCCAGCTCACCACGGGCGGGACAGCCCACCGGGGAGCTGTTTTTT. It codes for CASSPRAGQPTGELFF. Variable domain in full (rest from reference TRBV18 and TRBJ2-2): NAGVMQNPRHLVRRRGQEARLRCSPMKGHSHVYWYRQLPEEGLKFMVYLQKENIIDESGMPKERFSAEFPKEGPSILRIQQVVRGDSAAYFCASSPRAGQPTGELFFGEGSRLTVL.

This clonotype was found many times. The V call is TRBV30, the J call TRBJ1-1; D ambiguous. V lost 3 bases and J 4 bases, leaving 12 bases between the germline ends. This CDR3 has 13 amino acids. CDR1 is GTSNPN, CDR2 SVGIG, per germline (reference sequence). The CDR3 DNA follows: TGTGCCTGGAGAGTTACCACACTCACTGAAGCTTTCTTT. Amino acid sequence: CAWRVTTLTEAFF.

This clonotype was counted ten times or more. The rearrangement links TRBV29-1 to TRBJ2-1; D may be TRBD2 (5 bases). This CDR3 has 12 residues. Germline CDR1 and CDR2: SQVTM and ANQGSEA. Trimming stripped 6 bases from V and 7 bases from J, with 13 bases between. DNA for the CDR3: TGCAGCGTAGCCGGGATAAATAATGAGCAGTTCTTC. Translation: CSVAGINNEQFF.

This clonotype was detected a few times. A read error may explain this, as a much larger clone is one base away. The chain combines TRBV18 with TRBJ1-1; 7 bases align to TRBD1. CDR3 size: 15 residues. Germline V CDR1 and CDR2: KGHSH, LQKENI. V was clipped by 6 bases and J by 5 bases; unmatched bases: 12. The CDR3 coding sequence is TGTGCCAGCTCCACAAGGAACAGGGGCCAAACTGAAGCTTTCTTT. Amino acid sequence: CASSTRNRGQTEAFF.

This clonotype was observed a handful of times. The CDR3 reads CSAPSSPSGDEQFF. In nucleotides, the CDR3 is TGCAGTGCCCCCAGTTCTCCTAGCGGCGATGAGCAGTTCTTC. The chain combines TRBV20-1 with TRBJ2-1, with TRBD2 matching over 7 bases. The CDR3 sequence is 14 residues long. The V segment lost 6 bases and the J segment 8 bases; nucleotides outside the gene matches: 13. The germline CDR1 and CDR2 sequences are DFQATT and SNEGSKA (reference sequence).

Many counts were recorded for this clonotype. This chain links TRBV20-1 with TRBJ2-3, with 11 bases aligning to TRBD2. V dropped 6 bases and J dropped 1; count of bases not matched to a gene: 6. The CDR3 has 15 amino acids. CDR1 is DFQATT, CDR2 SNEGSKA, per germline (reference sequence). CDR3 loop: CSAYSTSGGTDTQYF. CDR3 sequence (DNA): TGCAGTGCCTACTCGACTAGCGGGGGCACAGATACGCAGTATTTT.

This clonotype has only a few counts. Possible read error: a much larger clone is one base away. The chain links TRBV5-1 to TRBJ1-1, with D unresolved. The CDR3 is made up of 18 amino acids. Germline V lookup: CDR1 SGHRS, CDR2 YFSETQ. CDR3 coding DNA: TGCGCCAGCAGCTTGATTCCGATTGCAGAGACGATGAACACTGAAGTTTTCTTT. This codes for CASSLIPIAETMNTEVFF.

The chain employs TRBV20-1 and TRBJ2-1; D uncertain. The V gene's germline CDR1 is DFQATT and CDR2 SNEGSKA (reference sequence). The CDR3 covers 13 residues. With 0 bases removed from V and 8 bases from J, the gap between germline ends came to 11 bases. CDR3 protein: CSARDQAPDEQFF. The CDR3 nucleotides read TGCAGTGCTAGAGATCAGGCGCCCGATGAGCAGTTCTTC.

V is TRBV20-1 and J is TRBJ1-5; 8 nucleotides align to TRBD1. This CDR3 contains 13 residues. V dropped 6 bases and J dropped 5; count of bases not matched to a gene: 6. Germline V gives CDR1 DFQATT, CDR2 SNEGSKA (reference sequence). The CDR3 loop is CSAGQGRDQPQHF. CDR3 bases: TGCAGTGCCGGACAGGGTCGTGATCAGCCCCAGCATTTT.

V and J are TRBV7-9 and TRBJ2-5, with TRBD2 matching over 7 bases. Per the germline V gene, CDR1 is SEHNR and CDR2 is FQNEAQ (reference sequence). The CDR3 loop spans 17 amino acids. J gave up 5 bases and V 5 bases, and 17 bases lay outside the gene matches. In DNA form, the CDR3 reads TGTGCCAGCAGCCCCCCCCTAGCGGTAGTCGGTATGGAGACCCAGTACTTC. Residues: CASSPPLAVVGMETQYF. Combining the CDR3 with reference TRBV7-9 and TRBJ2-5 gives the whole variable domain DTGVSQNPRHKITKRGQNVTFRCDPISEHNRLYWYRQTLGQGPEFLTYFQNEAQLEKSRLLSDRFSAERPKGSFSTLEIQRTEQGDSAMYLCASSPPLAVVGMETQYFGPGTRLLVL.

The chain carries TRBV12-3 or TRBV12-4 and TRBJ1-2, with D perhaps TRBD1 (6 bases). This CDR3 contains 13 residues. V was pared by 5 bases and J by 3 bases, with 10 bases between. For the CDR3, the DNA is TGTGCCAGCAGTAGGGCAGGGGACTATGGCTACACCTTC. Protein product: CASSRAGDYGYTF.

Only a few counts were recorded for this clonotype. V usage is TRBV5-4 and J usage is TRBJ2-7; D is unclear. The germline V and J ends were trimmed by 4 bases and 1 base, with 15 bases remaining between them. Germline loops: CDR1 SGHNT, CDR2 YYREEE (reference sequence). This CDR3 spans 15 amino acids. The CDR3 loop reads CASSNGRGGSYEQYF. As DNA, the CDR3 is TGTGCCAGCAGCAACGGACGAGGTGGATCCTACGAGCAGTACTTC.

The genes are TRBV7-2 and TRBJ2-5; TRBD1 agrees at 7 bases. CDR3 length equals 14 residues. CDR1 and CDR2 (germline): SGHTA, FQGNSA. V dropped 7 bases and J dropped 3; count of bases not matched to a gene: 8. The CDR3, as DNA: TGTGCCAGCACCAACAGGGGATCAAAAGAGACCCAGTACTTC. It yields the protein CASTNRGSKETQYF.

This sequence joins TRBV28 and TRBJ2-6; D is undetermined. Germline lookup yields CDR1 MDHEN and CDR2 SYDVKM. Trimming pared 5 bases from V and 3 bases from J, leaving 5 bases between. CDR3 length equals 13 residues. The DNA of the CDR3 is TGTGCCAGCAGTGTAGATGGGGCCAACGTCCTGACTTTC. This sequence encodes CASSVDGANVLTF.

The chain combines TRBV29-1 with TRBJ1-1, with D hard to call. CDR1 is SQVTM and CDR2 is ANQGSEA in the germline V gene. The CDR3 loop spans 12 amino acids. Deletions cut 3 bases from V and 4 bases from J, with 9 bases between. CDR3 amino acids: CSVDPFGTEAFF. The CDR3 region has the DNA TGCAGCGTTGACCCTTTCGGCACTGAAGCTTTCTTT.

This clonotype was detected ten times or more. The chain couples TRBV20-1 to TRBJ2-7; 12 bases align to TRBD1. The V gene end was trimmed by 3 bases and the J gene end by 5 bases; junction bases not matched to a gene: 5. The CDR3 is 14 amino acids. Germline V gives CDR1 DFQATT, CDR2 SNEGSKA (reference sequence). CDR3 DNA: TGCAGTGCTAGGAGGGGACAGGGGGCCAACGAGCAGTACTTC. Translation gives CSARRGQGANEQYF.

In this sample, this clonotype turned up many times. The CDR3 DNA reads as TGTGCCAGCAGCTTAATTCGTCGGACTAGCCAAAAGCCTGAGCAGTTCTTC. Translating gives CASSLIRRTSQKPEQFF. This chain joins TRBV11-2 and TRBJ2-1; 8 positions match TRBD2. Germline V gene data show CDR1 as SGHAT and CDR2 as FQNNGV. The CDR3 consists of 17 residues. With V trimmed by 2 bases and J by 9 bases, 15 bases remained unmatched.

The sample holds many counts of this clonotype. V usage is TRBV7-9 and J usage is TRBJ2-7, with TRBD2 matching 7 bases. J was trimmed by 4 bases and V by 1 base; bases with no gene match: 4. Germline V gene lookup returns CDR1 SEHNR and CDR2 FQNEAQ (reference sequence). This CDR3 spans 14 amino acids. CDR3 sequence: CASSLGASGYEQYF. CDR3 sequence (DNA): TGTGCCAGCAGCTTAGGAGCTAGCGGATACGAGCAGTACTTC. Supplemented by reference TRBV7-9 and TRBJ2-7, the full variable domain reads DTGVSQNPRHKITKRGQNVTFRCDPISEHNRLYWYRQTLGQGPEFLTYFQNEAQLEKSRLLSDRFSAERPKGSFSTLEIQRTEQGDSAMYLCASSLGASGYEQYFGPGTRLTVT.

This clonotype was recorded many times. The CDR3, as DNA: TGTGCCAGCAGTTACCCGGGCACAGATACGCAGTATTTT. Its translation: CASSYPGTDTQYF. The chain uses TRBV6-6 and TRBJ2-3; D call uncertain. V lost 2 bases to trimming and J lost 1 base, with 4 bases between them. This CDR3 comprises 13 residues. Germline V CDR1 and CDR2: MNHNY, SVGAGI (reference sequence).

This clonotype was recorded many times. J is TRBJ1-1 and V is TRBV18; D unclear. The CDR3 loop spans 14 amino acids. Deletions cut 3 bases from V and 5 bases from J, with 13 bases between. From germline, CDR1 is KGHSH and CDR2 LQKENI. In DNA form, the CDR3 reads TGTGCCAGCTCACCCCCCCCCCAAGGAACTGAAGCTTTCTTT. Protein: CASSPPPQGTEAFF. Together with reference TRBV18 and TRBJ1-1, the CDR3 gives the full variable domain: NAGVMQNPRHLVRRRGQEARLRCSPMKGHSHVYWYRQLPEEGLKFMVYLQKENIIDESGMPKERFSAEFPKEGPSILRIQQVVRGDSAAYFCASSPPPQGTEAFFGQGTRLTVV.